This TCR beta chain emerged from a study of T cells after yellow fever vaccination. Study-level results: Once the booster was given, most primary-vaccination clones reappeared, at about 97% for CD4 and around 90% for CD8.

This clonotype was detected many times. The antigen is undetermined. The V end lost 1 base, the J end lost 1 base, and 7 bases lay between the germline ends. Germline loops: CDR1 MGHRA, CDR2 YSYEKL. The CDR3 consists of 14 residues. A universal primer site and UMIs were added as TCR cDNA was made by 5'RACE template switching. TCRdb used MiXCR to reprocess the 5' RACE reads, holding one entry per CDR3 protein. In the table there are roughly 74,000 distinct CDR3 sequences, approximately 6.9% of which are singletons. The sequenced sample was CD8+ T cells sorted from PBMCs, obtained about 5 days after the first yellow fever vaccination. The rearrangement uses TRBV4-1 and TRBJ1-1; D not certain. This TCR came from a man aged 18-30 years who received the YFV17D yellow fever vaccine. The CDR3 nucleotides read TGCGCCAGCAGCCAAGCAGAGGCGAACACTGAAGCTTTCTTT. It specifies CASSQAEANTEAFF.